The clone carrying this TCR beta chain was detected once. Its specificity is unknown. The PCR ran on 60 Vbeta and 13 Jbeta primers. Sequencing was performed with immunoSEQ multiplex PCR; in TCRdb, only in-frame clones are kept and a portion is missing. Of some 150,000 clones listed, 75% to 80% are singletons. The sample originates from a study of cytomegalovirus exposure and HLA in healthy donors. Study background: Most genotyped donors, 81% of 350 to 500, had Caucasian-associated genetic ancestry. Study outcomes and limitations: Immune exposure was documented only through CMV serostatus.

This CDR3 is 17 amino acids long. Germline CDR1 and CDR2: SGHAT and FQNNGV. Trimming stripped 0 bases from V and 0 bases from J, with 14 bases between. Sequenced material: PBMCs. J is TRBJ1-1 and V is TRBV11-2; perhaps TRBD1 as D (5 bases). This receptor was taken from a woman aged 30 to 39 in good health and CMV-seronegative. The CDR3 reads CASSLELWGGMNTEAFF. The CDR3 bases are TGTGCCAGCAGCTTAGAGCTTTGGGGCGGAATGAACACTGAAGCTTTCTTT.